This T cell receptor (beta chain) appears in the sequencing data of a study of response to subunit inactivated influenza vaccine. TCRdb used MiXCR to reprocess the RT-PCR reads, holding one entry per CDR3 protein. Seen here are about 580,000 distinct CDR3 sequences, 11% to 15% observed once, and the top ten hold around 10%. V dropped 5 bases and J dropped 4 bases, with 11 bases sitting between them. Germline V gene sequence: CDR1 SGHVS, CDR2 FNYEAQ. This CDR3 has 13 amino acids. The sequence was collected from a middle-aged man who received an inactivated influenza vaccine. This chain links TRBV7-6 with TRBJ2-5; D is undetermined. The source was PBMCs from blood, collected 11 to 12 days after vaccination. The CDR3 DNA sequence: TGTGCCAGCAGCCATATGGAGAGAGAGACCCAGTACTTC. Its protein is CASSHMERETQYF.